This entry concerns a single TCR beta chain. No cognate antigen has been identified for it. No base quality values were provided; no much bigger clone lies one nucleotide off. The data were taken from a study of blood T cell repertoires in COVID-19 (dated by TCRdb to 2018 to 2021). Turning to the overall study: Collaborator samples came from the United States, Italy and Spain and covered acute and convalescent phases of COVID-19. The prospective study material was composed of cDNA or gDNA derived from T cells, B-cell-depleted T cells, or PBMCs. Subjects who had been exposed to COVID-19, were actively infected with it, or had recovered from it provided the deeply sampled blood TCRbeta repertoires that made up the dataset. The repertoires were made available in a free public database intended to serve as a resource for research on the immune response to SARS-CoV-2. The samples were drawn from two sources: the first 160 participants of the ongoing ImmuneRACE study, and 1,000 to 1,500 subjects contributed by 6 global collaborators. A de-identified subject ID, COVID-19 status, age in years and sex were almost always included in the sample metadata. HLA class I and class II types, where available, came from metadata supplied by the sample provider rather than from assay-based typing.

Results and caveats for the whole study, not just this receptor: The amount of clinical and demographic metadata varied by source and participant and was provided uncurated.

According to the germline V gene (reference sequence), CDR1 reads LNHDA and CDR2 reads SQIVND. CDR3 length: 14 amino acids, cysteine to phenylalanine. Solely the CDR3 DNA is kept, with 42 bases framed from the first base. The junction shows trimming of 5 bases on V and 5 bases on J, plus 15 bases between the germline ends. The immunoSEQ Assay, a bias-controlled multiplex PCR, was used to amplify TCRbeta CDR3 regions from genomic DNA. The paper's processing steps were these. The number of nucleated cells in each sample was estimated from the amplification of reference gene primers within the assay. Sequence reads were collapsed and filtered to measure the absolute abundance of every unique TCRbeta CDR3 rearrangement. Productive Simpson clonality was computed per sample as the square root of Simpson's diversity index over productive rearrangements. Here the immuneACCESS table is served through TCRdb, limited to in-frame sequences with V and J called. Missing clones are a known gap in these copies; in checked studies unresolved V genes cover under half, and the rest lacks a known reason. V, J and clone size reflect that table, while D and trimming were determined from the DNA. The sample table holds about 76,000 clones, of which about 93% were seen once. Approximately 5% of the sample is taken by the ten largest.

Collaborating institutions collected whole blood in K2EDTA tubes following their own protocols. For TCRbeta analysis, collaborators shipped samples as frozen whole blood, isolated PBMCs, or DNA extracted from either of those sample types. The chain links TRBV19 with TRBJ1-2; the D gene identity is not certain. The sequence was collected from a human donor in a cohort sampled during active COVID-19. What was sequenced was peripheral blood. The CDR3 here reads CASSVAWAAYGYTF. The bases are TGTGCCAGTAGTGTGGCGTGGGCCGCTTATGGCTACACCTTC.